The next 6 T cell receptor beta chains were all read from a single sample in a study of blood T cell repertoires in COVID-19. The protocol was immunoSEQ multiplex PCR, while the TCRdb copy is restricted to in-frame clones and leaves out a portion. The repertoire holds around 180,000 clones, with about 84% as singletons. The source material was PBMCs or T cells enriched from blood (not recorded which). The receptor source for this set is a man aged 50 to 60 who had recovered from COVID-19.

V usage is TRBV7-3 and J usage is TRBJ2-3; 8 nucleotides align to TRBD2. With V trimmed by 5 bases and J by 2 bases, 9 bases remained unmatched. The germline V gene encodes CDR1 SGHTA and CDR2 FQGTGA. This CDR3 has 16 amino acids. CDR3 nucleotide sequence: TGTGCCAGCAGCGATGGGATAGCGGGGTTCACAGATACGCAGTATTTT. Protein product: CASSDGIAGFTDTQYF.

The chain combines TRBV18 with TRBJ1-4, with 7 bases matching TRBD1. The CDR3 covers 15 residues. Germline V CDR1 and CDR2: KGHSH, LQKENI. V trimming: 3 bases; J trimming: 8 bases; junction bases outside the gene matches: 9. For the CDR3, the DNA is TGTGCCAGCTCACCGTCGACAGGGATAGGGGAAAAACTGTTTTTT. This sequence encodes CASSPSTGIGEKLFF.

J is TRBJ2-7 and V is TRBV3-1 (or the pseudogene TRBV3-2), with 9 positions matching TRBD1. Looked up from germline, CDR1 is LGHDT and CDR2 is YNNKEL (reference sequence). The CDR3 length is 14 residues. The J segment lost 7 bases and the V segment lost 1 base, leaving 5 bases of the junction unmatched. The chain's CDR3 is CASSQGTGAEEQYF. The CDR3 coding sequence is TGTGCCAGCAGCCAAGGGACAGGGGCGGAGGAGCAGTACTTC.

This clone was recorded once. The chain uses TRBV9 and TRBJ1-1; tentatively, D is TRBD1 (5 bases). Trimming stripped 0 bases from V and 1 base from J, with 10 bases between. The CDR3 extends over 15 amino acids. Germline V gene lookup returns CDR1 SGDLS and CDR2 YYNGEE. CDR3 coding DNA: TGTGCCAGCAGCGTAGTGGGGCAGGGGAACACTGAAGCTTTCTTT. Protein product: CASSVVGQGNTEAFF.

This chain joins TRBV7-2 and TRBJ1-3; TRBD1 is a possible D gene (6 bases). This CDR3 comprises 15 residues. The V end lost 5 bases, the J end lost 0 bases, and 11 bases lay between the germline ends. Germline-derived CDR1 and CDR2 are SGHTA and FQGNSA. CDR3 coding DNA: TGTGCCAGCAGCCCAGACAGGTCCTCTGGAAACACCATATATTTT. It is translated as CASSPDRSSGNTIYF. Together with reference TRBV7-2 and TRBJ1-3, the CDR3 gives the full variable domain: GAGVSQSPSNKVTEKGKDVELRCDPISGHTALYWYRQSLGQGLEFLIYFQGNSAPDKSGLPSDRFSAERTGGSVSTLTIQRTQQEDSAVYLCASSPDRSSGNTIYFGEGSWLTVV.

CDR3 loop: CSASTRRGSTYNEQFF. CDR3 coding DNA: TGCAGTGCTAGTACCCGCAGGGGGTCAACCTACAATGAGCAGTTCTTC. The chain carries TRBV20-1 and TRBJ2-1; 7 bases are shared with TRBD1. Losses at the gene ends were 3 bases for V and 2 bases for J; bases not matched to a gene: 10. CDR3 length equals 16 residues. In germline, CDR1 is DFQATT, CDR2 SNEGSKA (reference sequence).